This note documents a single T cell receptor beta chain sequence. What it recognizes is unknown. This record comes from a study of T cell responses to AZD1222 COVID-19 vaccine. Study in general: Second-dose timings of about 4 or about 12 weeks were pooled. The study's findings and limits: A mostly white British donor set with more females was recruited, and clonal diversity was possibly underestimated. Nearly half of the spike-specific TCRs reportedly recognize variant regions that carry no mutations. Seropositive at baseline were only a handful of AZD1222 recipients.

TCRdb keeps only in-frame clones here, not all; method: immunoSEQ multiplex PCR. Of fewer than 150,000 clones listed, roughly 92% are singletons. This specimen was peripheral blood, taken on day 0 of AZD1222 vaccination. The TCR sequence derives from an adult in good health.

The CDR3 nucleotides read TGCGCCAGCTGCGCTCGAGGGGGCACTTACCAAGAGACCCAGTACTTC. This encodes CASCARGGTYQETQYF. This rearrangement joins TRBV5-1 to TRBJ2-5; TRBD1 matches 7 bases. Germline V CDR1 and CDR2: SGHRS, YFSETQ. The CDR3 totals 16 residues. V shed 7 bases and J 0 bases; nucleotides not matched to a gene: 12.